This T cell receptor beta chain originates from a study of STAT5B mutations in CD4+ large granular lymphocyte leukemia. Study results and caveats: Roughly a quarter of private leukemic clonotypes occurred rarely in other patients' non-leukemic repertoires. CD4-sorted patient repertoires seemed more clonal than healthy CD4+ repertoires.

In germline, CDR1 is MDHEN, CDR2 SYDVKM. Trimming removed 6 bases at V and 2 bases at J, with 5 bases between. The CDR3 totals 12 residues. This clone appeared a single time. Its specificity is unknown. The table came from immunoSEQ multiplex PCR; TCRdb's copy has only in-frame clones and leaves some out. The sample carries roughly 32,000 clones, roughly nine tenths recorded once. The TCR originated in a human donor in good health. The sequenced material came from CD4+ T cells from blood buffy coats. The J gene is TRBJ1-3, the V gene TRBV28; no definite D call. The CDR3 nucleotides are TGTGCCAGCAGGGGCGCTGGAAACACCATATATTTT. Encoded protein: CASRGAGNTIYF.